These 10 T cell receptor beta chains were all obtained from the same sample, sequenced in a study of neoadjuvant anti-PD-1 for oral cavity cancer (dated by TCRdb to the early 2020s). The library relied on the immunoSEQ multiplex PCR assay. TCRdb's version of the immuneACCESS table is confined to in-frame rearrangements and falls short of the full clone set. An unresolved V gene accounts for under half of the shortfall where checked; the remainder is of unknown origin. For this sample there are 9,300 or so clones; around 80% appear just once. Roughly 3.7% of the sample is in the top ten clones. Explained via the paper, the time point label denotes: after neoadjuvant nivolumab, at surgical resection. Sequencing was performed on PBMCs, taken after nivolumab (anti-PD-1) treatment. The receptors were sampled from a person aged 35 to 85 with oral cavity squamous cell carcinoma.

The genes are TRBV7-9 and TRBJ2-1, with a weak D call TRBD2 (5 bases). The germline gives CDR1 SEHNR, CDR2 FQNEAQ (reference sequence). The V end was cut by 5 bases, the J end by 4 bases, with 18 bases between. CDR3 length: 16 amino acids. The CDR3 here is CASSPRTAGQYNEQFF. CDR3 DNA: TGTGCCAGCAGCCCTCGGACTGCTGGGCAATACAATGAGCAGTTCTTC.

In its sample, this clone was seen a few times. The chain employs TRBV7-2 and TRBJ2-2; 9 nucleotides line up with TRBD1. Germline CDR1 is SGHTA and CDR2 is FQGNSA. This CDR3 has 18 amino acids. Trimming removed 5 bases from V and 5 bases from J; junction bases left unmatched: 15. CDR3 sequence reads: CASSPARRDRAKTGELFF. In nucleotides, the CDR3 is TGTGCCAGCAGCCCGGCCCGTCGGGACAGGGCAAAAACCGGGGAGCTGTTTTTT.

This clone was observed a few times. The V gene is TRBV19, the J gene TRBJ1-5; TRBD1 is a possible D gene (6 bases). There are 15 residues in the CDR3. Per the germline V gene, CDR1 is LNHDA and CDR2 is SQIVND (reference sequence). V was pared by 5 bases and J by 9 bases, with 20 bases between. The CDR3 sequence is CASSPLDGGLAPQHF. The CDR3 DNA sequence: TGTGCCAGTAGTCCTTTAGACGGGGGGCTAGCGCCCCAGCATTTT.

The chain combines TRBV13 with TRBJ2-1; D might be TRBD1 (5 bases). V dropped 5 bases and J dropped 9 bases, with 11 bases sitting between them. The CDR3 has 12 residues. The germline V gene has CDR1 PRHDT and CDR2 FYEKMQ (reference sequence). CDR3: CASSRRGSEQFF. The CDR3 region has the DNA TGTGCCAGCAGCCGTAGGGGATCTGAGCAGTTCTTC.

This sequence joins TRBV6-1 and TRBJ2-4; a possible D gene is TRBD2 (5 bases). The germline V gene has CDR1 MNHNS and CDR2 SASEGT. Trimming took off 3 bases at V and 1 base at J, with 13 bases between the two ends. CDR3 length: 16 residues. The CDR3 reads CASSDERPLAKNIQYF. The CDR3, as DNA: TGTGCCAGCAGTGATGAGCGGCCGCTTGCCAAAAACATTCAGTACTTC.

This clone was recorded a few times. The rearrangement uses TRBV19 and TRBJ2-1; TRBD1 agrees at 12 bases. This CDR3 is 16 amino acids long. The V gene end was trimmed by 4 bases and the J gene end by 9 bases; junction bases not matched to a gene: 10. The V gene's germline CDR1 is LNHDA and CDR2 SQIVND (reference sequence). The CDR3 loop reads CASSTIKGQGAGEQFF. CDR3 bases: TGTGCCAGTAGTACCATCAAGGGACAGGGGGCAGGTGAGCAGTTCTTC.

V and J are TRBV11-2 and TRBJ2-1; 15 bases are a match to TRBD2. V gave up 3 bases and J gave up 0 bases; unmatched junction bases: 6. The V gene's germline CDR1 is SGHAT and CDR2 FQNNGV. There are 19 residues in the CDR3. CDR3 nucleotide sequence: TGTGCCAGCAGCTTCGGACTAGCGGGAGGGCTTAGCTCCTACAATGAGCAGTTCTTC. Encoded protein: CASSFGLAGGLSSYNEQFF.

The J gene is TRBJ2-7, the V gene TRBV9; D is undetermined. The CDR3 contains 12 residues. The V gene lost 3 bases and the J gene lost 5 bases, with 9 bases spanning the gap. Germline V gene sequence: CDR1 SGDLS, CDR2 YYNGEE. As DNA, the CDR3 is TGTGCCAGCAGCGGTTCCTTCGACGAGCAGTACTTC. This translates into CASSGSFDEQYF.

This chain links TRBV27 with TRBJ1-2; possibly TRBD1 for D (6 bases). Between the trimmed V and J ends, which lost 5 bases and 8 bases, there was a span of 18 bases. CDR3 length: 14 residues. CDR1 and CDR2 (germline): MNHEY, SMNVEV (reference sequence). CDR3 bases: TGTGCCAGCAGTGCCCCAGGGGCGGTAGGGGGCTACACCTTC. Translated: CASSAPGAVGGYTF.

The chain combines TRBV27 with TRBJ2-7; D uncertain. Germline assignment: CDR1 MNHEY and CDR2 SMNVEV (reference sequence). Trimming left V 5 bases short and J 5 bases short, with 16 bases between. CDR3 length: 14 residues. The CDR3 bases are TGTGCCAGCAGTCGGACGTATGGGATACACGAGCAGTACTTC. This translates into CASSRTYGIHEQYF.